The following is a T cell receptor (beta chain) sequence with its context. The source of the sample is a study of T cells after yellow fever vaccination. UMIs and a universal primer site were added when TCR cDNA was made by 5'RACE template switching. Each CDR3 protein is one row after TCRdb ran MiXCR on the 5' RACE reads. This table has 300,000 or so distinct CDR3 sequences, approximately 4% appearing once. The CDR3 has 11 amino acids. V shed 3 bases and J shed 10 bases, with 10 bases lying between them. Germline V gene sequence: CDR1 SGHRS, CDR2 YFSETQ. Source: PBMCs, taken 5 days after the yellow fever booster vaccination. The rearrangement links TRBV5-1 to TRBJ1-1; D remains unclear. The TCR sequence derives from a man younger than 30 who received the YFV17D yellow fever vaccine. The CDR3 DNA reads TGCGCCAGCAGCTCAGAGGAGGGAGCTTTCTTT. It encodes CASSSEEGAFF.